The rows below give T cell receptor beta chains drawn from one sample of a study of T cells in Graves' hyperthyroidism and ophthalmopathy. A single record per CDR3 protein comes from TCRdb applying MiXCR to the multiplex PCR reads. The table shows approximately 400,000 distinct CDR3 sequences, with more than 12% occurring only once. Sequencing was performed on blood. These receptors originate from a woman in her 30s with Graves' hyperthyroidism. Both conserved end residues are part of each CDR3. A D gene is named only where the DNA matches it firmly. Clone size is stated in some rows and not others, as once, few, many or a class when expanded.

many,TRBD1,TRBJ1-1,12,TRBV28,CASSFSGQGSFF,TGTGCCAGCAGTTTTTCAGGACAGGGGTCTTTCTTT
many,NA,TRBJ2-7,14,TRBV18,CASSPGASSYEQYF,TGTGCCAGCTCACCTGGGGCTAGCTCCTACGAGCAGTACTTC
many,TRBD2,TRBJ2-1,16,TRBV3-1,CASSQETSGRTNEQFF,TGTGCCAGCAGCCAAGAAACTAGCGGGAGGACCAATGAGCAGTTCTTC
NA,NA,TRBJ2-1,17,TRBV3-1,CASSPRDRRAVMNEQFF,TGTGCCAGCAGCCCGAGGGATCGGAGGGCGGTGATGAATGAGCAGTTCTTC
many,TRBD2,TRBJ2-7,15,TRBV12-3/TRBV12-4,CASSVIAGGPYEQYF,TGTGCCAGCAGTGTCATAGCGGGAGGGCCCTACGAGCAGTACTTC
many,TRBD2,TRBJ2-2,15,TRBV6-1,CASRHGGGNTGELFF,TGTGCCAGCAGGCACGGGGGGGGAAACACCGGGGAGCTGTTTTTT
NA,NA,TRBJ2-7,17,TRBV28,CASSLNDFDGSSDEQYF,TGTGCCAGCAGTTTAAATGATTTTGATGGTAGTAGCGACGAGCAGTACTTC
few,NA,TRBJ2-7,14,TRBV29-1,CSVQDRLPTYEQYF,TGCAGCGTCCAAGACAGACTACCTACGTACGAGCAGTACTTC
many,TRBD2,TRBJ2-3,17,TRBV28,CASSSMTGGLGTDTQYF,TGTGCCAGCAGTTCTATGACCGGCGGACTAGGGACAGATACGCAGTATTTT
few,NA,TRBJ1-5,14,TRBV7-2,CASSLPQGNQPQHF,TGTGCCAGCAGCTTACCCCAGGGCAATCAGCCCCAGCATTTT
many,TRBD1,TRBJ1-5,17,TRBV28,CASSFWDRGLGNQPQHF,TGTGCCAGCAGTTTTTGGGACAGGGGTCTCGGCAATCAGCCCCAGCATTTT
many,NA,TRBJ1-1,14,TRBV18,CASSPGGQNTEAFF,TGTGCCAGCTCACCAGGGGGACAGAACACTGAAGCTTTCTTT
NA,TRBD1,TRBJ1-2,15,TRBV28,CASRRRPGQGHGYTF,TGTGCCAGCAGAAGACGGCCGGGACAGGGTCACGGCTACACCTTC
many,NA,TRBJ2-3,16,TRBV7-2,CASSLGGPSGTDTQYF,TGTGCCAGCAGCTTAGGAGGGCCTAGCGGCACAGATACGCAGTATTTT
few,NA,TRBJ2-7,11,TRBV29-1,CSSVFAYEQYF,TGCAGCTCCGTGTTTGCCTACGAGCAGTACTTC
NA,TRBD1,TRBJ2-4,17,TRBV15,CATSRDSSGQASNIQYF,TGTGCCACCAGCAGAGATTCATCGGGACAGGCATCTAACATTCAGTACTTC
many,NA,TRBJ1-1,10,TRBV20-1,CSAPLGRAFF,TGCAGCGCCCCCTTGGGTAGAGCTTTCTTT
many,NA,TRBJ1-1,15,TRBV11-1,CASSLDAGMNTEAFF,TGTGCCAGCAGCTTAGATGCAGGAATGAACACTGAAGCTTTCTTT
many,NA,TRBJ2-1,11,TRBV27,CASSADNEQFF,TGTGCCAGCAGTGCGGACAATGAGCAGTTCTTC
many,NA,TRBJ2-3,16,TRBV12-3/TRBV12-4,CASSPRDGRGTDTQYF,TGTGCCAGCAGTCCGCGGGACGGTCGGGGGACAGATACGCAGTATTTT
few,TRBD2,TRBJ2-3,17,TRBV7-9,CASSPKAGEPSTDTQYF,TGTGCCAGCAGCCCAAAAGCGGGAGAGCCAAGCACAGATACGCAGTATTTT
NA,NA,TRBJ2-2,13,TRBV10-2,CASGTTGTGELFF,TGCGCCAGCGGGACAACAGGAACCGGGGAGCTGTTTTTT
many,NA,TRBJ2-3,21,TRBV7-2,CASSLVGRGGWARRDTDTQYF,TGTGCCAGCAGCTTAGTCGGCAGGGGAGGTTGGGCTAGAAGGGACACAGATACGCAGTATTTT
NA,NA,TRBJ1-3,16,TRBV3-1,CASSRRRQGPGNTIYF,TGTGCCAGCAGCCGCCGCCGTCAGGGTCCCGGAAACACCATATATTTT
few,TRBD2,TRBJ2-2,17,TRBV7-2,CASSLTSGRVETGELFF,TGTGCCAGCAGCTTGACTAGCGGGAGGGTGGAAACCGGGGAGCTGTTTTTT
many,NA,TRBJ1-4,12,TRBV20-1,CSARNDHEKLFF,TGCAGTGCCCGGAACGACCATGAAAAACTGTTTTTT